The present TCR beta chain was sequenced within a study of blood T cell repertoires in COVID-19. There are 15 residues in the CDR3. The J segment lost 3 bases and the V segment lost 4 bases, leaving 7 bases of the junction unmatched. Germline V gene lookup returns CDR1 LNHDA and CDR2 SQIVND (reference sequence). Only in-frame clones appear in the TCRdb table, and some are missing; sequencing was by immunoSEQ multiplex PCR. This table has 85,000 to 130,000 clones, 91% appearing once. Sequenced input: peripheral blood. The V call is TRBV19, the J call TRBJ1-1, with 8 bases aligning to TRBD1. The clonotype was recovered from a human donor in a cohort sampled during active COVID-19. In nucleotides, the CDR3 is TGTGCCAGTAGTAGGTTGTCGACAGGGGACACTGAAGCTTTCTTT. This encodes CASSRLSTGDTEAFF.